This passage covers 12 T cell receptor beta chains from one sample sequenced in a study of metastatic and nonmetastatic thyroid tumors. MiXCR was used by TCRdb to re-call the PCR reads. The table records approximately 86,000 clones, around 13% of them present only once. Each patient came to thyroid surgery without any prior treatment (of any kind). The sequencing input was tumor tissue. The receptors were sampled from a female donor with papillary thyroid cancer or a benign thyroid nodule (not recorded which). Some clones in this sample may be carry-over from other donors' samples.

With regard to this clone: A much bigger clone sits one base away, suggesting this may be a read error. V and J are TRBV3-1 and TRBJ2-3; no clear D. Germline loops: CDR1 LGHDT, CDR2 YNNKEL (reference sequence). The CDR3 extends over 12 amino acids. CDR3 loop: CASGQSTDTQYF. The CDR3 nucleotides are TGTGCCAGCGGCCAAAGCACAGATACGCAGTATTTT.

This clone occurred many times. This chain connects TRBV12-3 or TRBV12-4 to TRBJ1-3; D remains ambiguous. The CDR3 spans 12 residues. V gave up 3 bases and J gave up 3 bases, with 3 bases separating them. CDR3 sequence (DNA): TGTGCCAGCAGTTTGGTTGGAAACACCATATATTTT. Translated, it gives CASSLVGNTIYF.

In this sample, this clone turned up once. With a much larger clone just one base away, this may be a read error. The V call is TRBV7-9, the J call TRBJ2-5; 8 bases agree with TRBD1. The V gene's germline CDR1 is SEHNR and CDR2 FQNEAQ (reference sequence). The V segment lost 2 bases and the J segment 7 bases; nucleotides outside the gene matches: 15. This CDR3 is built from 17 residues. CDR3 sequence reads: CASSLYSSWVTGGTQYF. In nucleotides, the CDR3 is TGTGCCAGCAGCTTATACAGTTCGTGGGTAACAGGGGGGACCCAGTACTTC.

This clone was recorded at least ten times. J is TRBJ2-7 and V is TRBV6-2 or TRBV6-3, with 12 nucleotides matching TRBD2. This CDR3 is built from 18 residues. Germline lookup yields CDR1 MNHEY and CDR2 SVGEGT. Trimming at V came to 6 bases and at J to 1 base, leaving 13 bases not matched to a gene. CDR3 nucleotides: TGTGCCAGCAGAAAGGGTCGACTAGCGGGAGAAAGGTCCTACGAGCAGTACTTC. Translation: CASRKGRLAGERSYEQYF.

This clone was seen a few times. A single base separates this from a much larger clone, so it may be a read error. The chain couples TRBV6-1 to TRBJ1-1; D is unresolved. Germline CDR1 reads MNHNS; CDR2 reads SASEGT. The CDR3 is made up of 13 amino acids. V gave up 11 bases and J gave up 5 bases, with 18 bases separating them. CDR3 in DNA: TGTGCCGGATTCGGGTCTGGTTGGACTGAAGCTTTCTTT. Amino acids: CAGFGSGWTEAFF.

This clone was recorded at least ten times. The chain links TRBV15 to TRBJ2-3, with D possibly matching TRBD2 (5 bases). This CDR3 has 17 residues. CDR1 and CDR2 from the germline V gene are LNHNV and YYDKDF (reference sequence). V gave up 0 bases and J gave up 4 bases, with 17 bases separating them. CDR3 bases: TGTGCCACCAGCAGAGATCTTCCGGGGAGCGGAGCAGATACGCAGTATTTT. Its protein is CATSRDLPGSGADTQYF.

This clone was counted ten times or more. This rearrangement joins TRBV20-1 to TRBJ2-7, with TRBD1 identical over 10 bases. From germline, CDR1 is DFQATT and CDR2 SNEGSKA (reference sequence). The CDR3 sequence is 14 residues long. Trimming at V came to 6 bases and at J to 0 bases, leaving 5 bases not matched to a gene. The CDR3 region is CSAGGTGDSYEQYF. CDR3 bases: TGCAGTGCGGGGGGGACAGGGGACTCCTACGAGCAGTACTTC.

This clone was detected many times. CDR3 sequence reads: CASSKTGTYEQYF. CDR3 nucleotide sequence: TGTGCCAGCAGTAAGACGGGTACCTACGAGCAGTACTTC. The chain employs TRBV28 and TRBJ2-7; D is undetermined. The ends were cut back, 5 bases at V and 2 bases at J, with 10 bases in the middle. CDR1 MDHEN and CDR2 SYDVKM come from the germline V gene. CDR3 length equals 13 residues.

Only a few counts were recorded for this clone. V and J are TRBV2 and TRBJ2-7, with a weak D call TRBD2 (5 bases). The CDR3 has 14 amino acids. CDR1 SNHLY and CDR2 FYNNEI come from the germline V gene. Trimming shortened V by 6 bases and J by 3 bases, and 15 bases separated the two germline ends. CDR3 region: CASSRREGFYEQYF. For the CDR3, the DNA is TGTGCCAGCAGCAGGAGAGAGGGATTCTACGAGCAGTACTTC.

For this clone: Since a much larger clone is just one base distant, this may be a read error. This chain links TRBV11-1 with TRBJ2-1; TRBD2 is a possible D gene (5 bases). The germline V and J ends were trimmed by 5 bases and 0 bases, with 14 bases remaining between them. This CDR3 spans 16 amino acids. CDR1 and CDR2 from the germline V gene are SGHAT and FQDESV (reference sequence). CDR3 sequence (DNA): TGTGCCAGCAGCCCGATGACTATCGGCTCCTACAATGAGCAGTTCTTC. Residues: CASSPMTIGSYNEQFF.

This clone has at least ten counts. CDR3 loop: CASTPSRTAYNSPLHF. The DNA for the CDR3 is TGTGCCAGCACCCCAAGCCGGACAGCTTATAATTCACCCCTCCACTTT. This rearrangement joins TRBV2 to TRBJ1-6, with TRBD1 as a possible D gene (6 bases). CDR3 length equals 16 residues. Germline-derived CDR1 and CDR2 are SNHLY and FYNNEI. Trimming removed 7 bases from V and 4 bases from J, with 17 bases in between.

In this sample, this clone turned up once. This sequence joins TRBV11-2 and TRBJ2-7; no clear D gene. The V end lost 4 bases, the J end lost 4 bases, and 14 bases lay between the germline ends. Germline V gives CDR1 SGHAT, CDR2 FQNNGV. There are 14 residues in the CDR3. Here the CDR3 DNA reads TGTGCCAGCAGCTCTTACAGTATGACTTACGAGCAGTACTTC. Its protein is CASSSYSMTYEQYF. The variable domain in full, with the rest retrieved from reference TRBV11-2 and TRBJ2-7, is EAGVAQSPRYKIIEKRQSVAFWCNPISGHATLYWYQQILGQGPKLLIQFQNNGVVDDSQLPKDRFSAERLKGVDSTLKIQPAKLEDSAVYLCASSSYSMTYEQYFGPGTRLTVT.